This T cell receptor (beta chain) is drawn from a study of blood T cells in healthy people across ages. Study-level points and caveats: Investigators treated diversity estimates from one million T cells as underestimates.

It was with a sample-barcoded 5' primer and a J-beta primer mix that a second PCR of roughly 7 to 12 cycles was run. The yield of each sample was at least 2.5 million CDR3-containing paired-end reads. From the 5' RACE reads, TCRdb called clonotypes with MiXCR, one entry per CDR3 protein. The top ten hold about 11% of the sample, which has some 1.6 million distinct CDR3 sequences, roughly 32% seen once. Donors each provided around 10 milliliters of peripheral blood. This clonotype showed up just a few times. Its antigen is unidentified. The CDR3 sequence is 16 residues long. Germline V CDR1 and CDR2: LGHDT, YNNKEL (reference sequence). With V trimmed by 1 base and J by 5 bases, 6 bases remained unmatched.

V gene TRBV3-1 combines with J gene TRBJ2-5, with 11 bases matching TRBD2. Sequencing input: blood. This clonotype was sampled from a woman in her twenties or thirties in good health. This CDR3 is CASSQVSGGVRETQYF. As DNA, the CDR3 is TGTGCCAGCAGCCAAGTTAGCGGGGGGGTTCGGGAGACCCAGTACTTC.